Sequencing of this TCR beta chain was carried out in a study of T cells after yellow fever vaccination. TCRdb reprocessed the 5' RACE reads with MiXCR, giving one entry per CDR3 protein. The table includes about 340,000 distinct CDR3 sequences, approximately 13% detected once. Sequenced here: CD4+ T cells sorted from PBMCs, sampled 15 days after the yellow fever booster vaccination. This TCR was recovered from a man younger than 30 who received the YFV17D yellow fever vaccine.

The CDR3 coding sequence is TGTGCCAGCAGCCGAGGACAGGATAGCAATCAGCCCCAGCATTTT. Its translation: CASSRGQDSNQPQHF. This sequence joins TRBV5-4 and TRBJ1-5; 7 nucleotides agree with TRBD1. This CDR3 contains 15 residues. Losses at the gene ends were 4 bases for V and 0 bases for J; bases not matched to a gene: 4. CDR1 is SGHNT and CDR2 is YYREEE in the germline V gene (reference sequence).